This T cell receptor (beta chain) derives from a study of CD8+ T cells in alopecia areata. The sequencing template was cDNA reverse transcribed from extracted RNA. Clones were read by immunoSEQ multiplex PCR, and TCRdb kept only the in-frame ones, dropping some. The data contain around 200,000 clones, roughly 50% of them singletons. The treatment: oral pan-JAK inhibitor, 5-10 mg twice daily. Concerning this clone: Other DNA sequences within the sample encode an identical CDR3.

The starting material was CD8+ T cells sorted from blood, obtained at week 24, from a patient treated with tofacitinib. This sequence was found in a human donor with alopecia areata.

CDR3 loop: CASSLQGSNQPQHF. In nucleotides, the CDR3 is TGTGCCAGCAGCTTACAGGGGAGCAATCAGCCCCAGCATTTT. V is TRBV7-9 and J is TRBJ1-5, with a possible D match to TRBD1 (6 bases). The CDR3 is 14 residues long. CDR1 and CDR2 from the germline V gene are SEHNR and FQNEAQ (reference sequence). Trimming cost V 2 bases and J 1 base, with 6 bases left between them.